This T cell receptor (beta chain) was profiled in a study of early T cells in non-severe SARS-CoV-2 infection. Study-level findings and limits: Sequences matched to VDJdb favored anti-spike CD8 responses, while private and CD4 specificities were missed.

CDR1 and CDR2 from the germline V gene are DFQATT and SNEGSKA (reference sequence). Trimming stripped 2 bases from V and 7 bases from J, with 15 bases between. The CDR3 runs to 15 residues. Concerning this clonotype itself: What it binds is unknown.

Individual cDNA molecules were tagged with unique molecular identifiers. TCRdb independently ran MiXCR on the 5' RACE reads; one entry per CDR3 protein. The repertoire holds roughly 70,000 distinct CDR3 sequences, with more than 15% as singletons. This chain connects TRBV20-1 to TRBJ1-6; D is possibly TRBD1 (5 bases). The receptor's source is an adult who was a healthcare worker with PCR-confirmed SARS-CoV-2 infection or an uninfected control (not recorded which). Source: whole blood, taken at baseline. This CDR3 is CSARYSWDGNSPLHF. The DNA for the CDR3 is TGCAGTGCTAGATATTCCTGGGACGGAAATTCACCCCTCCACTTT.